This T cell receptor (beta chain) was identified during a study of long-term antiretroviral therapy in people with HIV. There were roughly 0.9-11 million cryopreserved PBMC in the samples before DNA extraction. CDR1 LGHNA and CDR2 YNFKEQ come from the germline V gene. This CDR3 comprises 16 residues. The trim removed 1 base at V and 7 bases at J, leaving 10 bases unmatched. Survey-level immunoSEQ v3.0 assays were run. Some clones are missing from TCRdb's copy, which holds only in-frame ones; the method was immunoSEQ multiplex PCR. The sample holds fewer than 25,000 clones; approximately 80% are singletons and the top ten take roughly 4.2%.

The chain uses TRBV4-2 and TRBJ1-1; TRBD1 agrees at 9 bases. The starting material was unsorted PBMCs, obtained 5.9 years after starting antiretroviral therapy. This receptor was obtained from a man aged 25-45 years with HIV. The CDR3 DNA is TGTGCCAGCAGCCAAGTTCCGGGACAGGGAAGTGGTGAAGCTTTCTTT. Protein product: CASSQVPGQGSGEAFF.